These 32 T cell receptor beta chains came from one sample sequenced in a study of cytomegalovirus exposure and HLA in healthy donors. This PCR relied on a set of 60 Vbeta primers and 13 Jbeta primers. Clones were read by immunoSEQ multiplex PCR, and TCRdb kept only the in-frame ones, dropping some. The repertoire has roughly 200,000 clones, around three quarters of them found once; the top ten carry roughly 0.76%. Sequenced sample: PBMCs. The receptors here all came from a woman aged 40 to 49 in good health and CMV-seronegative.

CDR3 loop: CATSRDIGVNEQFF. CDR3 DNA: TGTGCCACCAGCAGAGATATAGGGGTTAATGAGCAGTTCTTC. The rearrangement joins TRBV15 to TRBJ2-1, with a possible D match to TRBD1 (5 bases). Looked up from germline, CDR1 is LNHNV and CDR2 is YYDKDF (reference sequence). V dropped 0 bases and J dropped 7 bases, with 10 bases sitting between them. The CDR3 totals 14 residues.

The J gene is TRBJ2-7, the V gene TRBV5-1, with D possibly being TRBD2 (6 bases). CDR1 is SGHRS, CDR2 YFSETQ, per germline. The CDR3 has 15 amino acids. V was cut by 5 bases and J by 0 bases, with 15 bases left in between. CDR3 nucleotides: TGCGCCAGCAGTTGGGGCGGGGAGAGCTCCTACGAGCAGTACTTC. It codes for CASSWGGESSYEQYF.

This rearrangement joins TRBV7-9 to TRBJ2-5, with a tentative D call TRBD1 (6 bases). This CDR3 contains 13 residues. V was clipped by 2 bases and J by 14 bases, with 18 bases between them. CDR1 SEHNR and CDR2 FQNEAQ come from the germline V gene (reference sequence). The DNA for the CDR3 is TGTGCCAGCAGCTTAAACAGGGTTAATCTTCTCTACTTC. This gives the protein CASSLNRVNLLYF.

The chain employs TRBV11-3 and TRBJ2-3; 7 bases line up with TRBD1. V trimming: 5 bases; J trimming: 3 bases; junction bases outside the gene matches: 8. CDR3 size: 15 residues. Germline V gene lookup returns CDR1 SGHNT and CDR2 YENEEA. Written as DNA, the CDR3 is TGTGCCAGCAGCCCCCCCGACAGGGAGACAGATACGCAGTATTTT. It translates to CASSPPDRETDTQYF.

The V call is TRBV11-2, the J call TRBJ1-2; tentative D call: TRBD1 (6 bases). The CDR3 spans 13 residues. The germline V gene has CDR1 SGHAT and CDR2 FQNNGV. Trimming removed 1 base from V and 7 bases from J, with 10 bases in between. The CDR3 nucleotides are TGTGCCAGCAGCTTAGCCCCAGGGGTTGGCTACACCTTC. It codes for CASSLAPGVGYTF.

V and J are TRBV23-1 and TRBJ2-1; 10 bases agree with TRBD1. TRBV23-1 is filed as an ORF, its function uncertain. CDR3 length: 16 amino acids. J gave up 7 bases and V 2 bases, and 8 bases lay outside the gene matches. The CDR3 DNA is TGCGCCAGCAGTCAAGACAGGGGGCCGAGTAGGAATGAGCAGTTCTTC. This gives the protein CASSQDRGPSRNEQFF.

The CDR3 spells CASTPSGGWNEKLFF. The CDR3 region has the DNA TGTGCCAGTACTCCATCAGGGGGCTGGAATGAAAAACTGTTTTTT. This chain uses TRBV19 with TRBJ1-4, with 8 bases lining up with TRBD1. The CDR3 consists of 15 residues. Per germline, CDR1 LNHDA and CDR2 SQIVND (reference sequence). The V gene end was trimmed by 7 bases and the J gene end by 5 bases; junction bases not matched to a gene: 9.

This clone was found a few times. V gene TRBV5-8 combines with J gene TRBJ1-2; D remains unclear. Germline V CDR1 and CDR2: SGHTS, YDEGEE. V lost 2 bases and J 7 bases, leaving 15 bases between the germline ends. This CDR3 comprises 14 residues. CDR3 nucleotides: TGTGCCAGCAGCTTCGCGGGTTCGCACTCTGGCTACACCTTC. Translation: CASSFAGSHSGYTF.

The chain joins TRBV6-5 to TRBJ2-2; 7 bases map to TRBD2. V shed 2 bases, J shed 2 bases, and the junction held 2 bases outside the gene matches. The CDR3 contains 15 residues. Germline V lookup: CDR1 MNHEY, CDR2 SVGAGI. This CDR3 is CASSYRDYNTGELFF. CDR3 coding DNA: TGTGCCAGCAGTTACCGGGACTACAACACCGGGGAGCTGTTTTTT.

This clone was seen more than once but under ten times. The chain is built from TRBV6-5 and TRBJ1-5; D not certain. The V and J ends lost 4 bases and 4 bases respectively, with 11 bases between them. The CDR3 is made up of 14 amino acids. The germline V gene has CDR1 MNHEY and CDR2 SVGAGI. The CDR3 loop reads CASSSSYGNQPQHF. The CDR3 DNA is TGTGCCAGCAGTTCTAGCTACGGGAATCAGCCCCAGCATTTT.

The chain joins TRBV5-8 to TRBJ1-1; no clear D. Germline V lookup: CDR1 SGHTS, CDR2 YDEGEE. With 0 bases removed from V and 5 bases from J, the gap between germline ends came to 11 bases. The CDR3 runs 14 residues. The CDR3 DNA follows: TGTGCCAGCAGCTTGGATCCGGGTGGGACTGAAGCTTTCTTT. It codes for CASSLDPGGTEAFF.

This rearrangement joins TRBV7-6 to TRBJ2-2, with TRBD1 identical over 11 bases. Germline trimming cut 1 base from V and 6 bases from J; bases unmatched to any gene: 1. The length of the CDR3 is 15 residues. Germline V gene lookup returns CDR1 SGHVS and CDR2 FNYEAQ. CDR3 residues: CASSLGGQGAGELFF. CDR3 in DNA: TGTGCCAGCAGCTTAGGGGGACAGGGGGCCGGGGAGCTGTTTTTT.

This clone was seen a few times. The V and J genes are TRBV27 and TRBJ1-5; D is ambiguous. The V gene lost 0 bases and the J gene lost 2 bases, with 8 bases spanning the gap. CDR3 length: 15 residues. Germline values: CDR1 MNHEY, CDR2 SMNVEV (reference sequence). The CDR3 bases are TGTGCCAGCAGTTTATCGTACAGTCGCAATCAGCCCCAGCATTTT. This codes for CASSLSYSRNQPQHF.

This chain links TRBV28 with TRBJ1-2; 8 bases align to TRBD1. Unmatched junction bases numbered 5, after V lost 9 bases and J lost 8 bases. Germline CDR1 MDHEN, CDR2 SYDVKM. The CDR3 has 11 amino acids. The CDR3: CASGQGSGYTF. CDR3 bases: TGTGCCAGTGGACAGGGAAGCGGCTACACCTTC.

The J gene is TRBJ1-2, the V gene TRBV6-1, with TRBD1 matching over 9 bases. Trimming at V came to 2 bases and at J to 8 bases, leaving 6 bases not matched to a gene. The V gene's germline CDR1 is MNHNS and CDR2 SASEGT. The CDR3 length is 14 residues. The CDR3 DNA follows: TGTGCCAGCAGTGAAAACAGGGGGCTAGGAGGCTACACCTTC. It translates to CASSENRGLGGYTF.

This chain uses TRBV9 with TRBJ2-5; TRBD1 matches at 8 bases. With V trimmed by 3 bases and J by 5 bases, 9 bases remained unmatched. In germline, CDR1 is SGDLS, CDR2 YYNGEE. The CDR3 extends over 15 amino acids. CDR3 residues: CASSGLDREEETQYF. CDR3 nucleotides: TGTGCCAGCAGCGGACTGGACAGGGAAGAGGAGACCCAGTACTTC.

With respect to this clone: This same CDR3 is encoded by further DNA sequences in the sample. The V gene is TRBV7-9, the J gene TRBJ1-1, with D perhaps TRBD1 (6 bases). Trimming left V 0 bases short and J 0 bases short, with 8 bases between. The CDR3 runs 15 residues. CDR1 and CDR2 (germline): SEHNR, FQNEAQ (reference sequence). The CDR3: CASSLAGGVNTEAFF. The DNA for the CDR3 is TGTGCCAGCAGCTTAGCAGGGGGGGTGAACACTGAAGCTTTCTTT.

This chain links TRBV5-1 with TRBJ2-7; a possible D gene is TRBD2 (5 bases). CDR3 size: 15 residues. CDR1 is SGHRS, CDR2 YFSETQ, per germline. Trimming pared 4 bases from V and 1 base from J, leaving 15 bases between. The CDR3 loop reads CASSPAGRSSYEQYF. Here the CDR3 DNA reads TGCGCCAGCAGCCCGGCGGGCAGGAGTTCCTACGAGCAGTACTTC. Variable domain in full (rest from reference TRBV5-1 and TRBJ2-7): KAGVTQTPRYLIKTRGQQVTLSCSPISGHRSVSWYQQTPGQGLQFLFEYFSETQRNKGNFPGRFSGRQFSNSRSEMNVSTLELGDSALYLCASSPAGRSSYEQYFGPGTRLTVT.

This clone has just one count. The chain links TRBV28 to TRBJ2-7; D perhaps matches TRBD2 (5 bases). The CDR3 is made up of 15 amino acids. Germline-derived CDR1 and CDR2 are MDHEN and SYDVKM. Trimming took off 3 bases at V and 0 bases at J, with 12 bases between the two ends. CDR3 nucleotide sequence: TGTGCCAGCAGTTTGGGTTCCGGGGTCTCCTACGAGCAGTACTTC. Encoded protein: CASSLGSGVSYEQYF.

The chain links TRBV5-4 to TRBJ2-5; 7 bases map to TRBD2. Matching the DNA end better, TRBJ2-7 makes the J call doubtful. The V gene's germline CDR1 is SGHNT and CDR2 YYREEE (reference sequence). This CDR3 spans 13 amino acids. CDR3: CASTTSDSYEQYF. The DNA for the CDR3 is TGTGCCAGCACAACTAGCGATAGCTACGAGCAGTACTTC.

This clone came up a few times. The chain uses TRBV30 and TRBJ2-7; 10 nucleotides align to TRBD1. Per germline, CDR1 GTSNPN and CDR2 SVGIG (reference sequence). This CDR3 spans 13 amino acids. J gave up 3 bases and V 8 bases, and 7 bases lay outside the gene matches. The CDR3 region has the DNA TGTGCCCTTGGACGGGACAGGGGCTACGAGCAGTACTTC. The encoded protein is CALGRDRGYEQYF.

This clone was seen a few times. The rearrangement uses TRBV29-1 and TRBJ1-2; D unclear. The CDR3 length is 8 residues. Trimming took off 7 bases at V and 7 bases at J, with 4 bases between the two ends. Germline-derived CDR1 and CDR2 are SQVTM and ANQGSEA. The CDR3 region is CSGGGYTF. The CDR3 nucleotides are TGCAGCGGAGGTGGCTACACCTTC.

The chain joins TRBV29-1 to TRBJ2-7; maybe TRBD2 (6 bases). The CDR3 loop spans 12 amino acids. Trimming pared 6 bases from V and 3 bases from J, leaving 12 bases between. CDR1 is SQVTM, CDR2 ANQGSEA, per germline. The CDR3 loop is CSVGGSGYEQYF. The CDR3 DNA reads TGCAGCGTGGGGGGTTCGGGCTACGAGCAGTACTTC.

The sample holds one count of this clone. The chain links TRBV5-4 to TRBJ2-5; D ambiguous. The V end was cut by 0 bases, the J end by 1 base, with 7 bases between. Germline lookup yields CDR1 SGHNT and CDR2 YYREEE (reference sequence). CDR3 length equals 14 residues. CDR3 sequence reads: CASSLGRLQETQYF. In DNA form, the CDR3 reads TGTGCCAGCAGCTTGGGCAGGCTCCAAGAGACCCAGTACTTC.

The chain recombines TRBV6-6 with TRBJ1-5; D is uncertain. Looked up from germline, CDR1 is MNHNY and CDR2 is SVGAGI (reference sequence). The CDR3 is 14 amino acids. Trimming stripped 6 bases from V and 7 bases from J, with 16 bases between. CDR3 in DNA: TGTGCCAGCAGCGCAGGTAATGGCTGGCAGCCCCAGCATTTT. This gives the protein CASSAGNGWQPQHF.

The rearrangement joins TRBV2 to TRBJ2-5; D may be TRBD2 (5 bases). The assigned J gene may be wrong: the sequence end matches TRBJ2-7 better. Germline CDR1 is SNHLY and CDR2 is FYNNEI. This CDR3 is 13 amino acids long. CDR3: CASSHPGIYEQYF. Here the CDR3 DNA reads TGTGCCAGCAGTCACCCGGGGATATACGAGCAGTACTTC.

The V and J genes are TRBV7-3 and TRBJ2-3; TRBD2 aligns across 15 bases. V was clipped by 5 bases and J by 8 bases; unmatched bases: 8. The CDR3 loop spans 16 amino acids. Germline CDR1 and CDR2: SGHTA and FQGTGA. This CDR3 reads CASSRTSGRAHGTQYF. CDR3 bases: TGTGCCAGCAGCCGGACTAGCGGGAGGGCCCATGGTACGCAGTATTTT.

The chain employs TRBV11-2 and TRBJ1-6, with no clear D. CDR3 length: 15 residues. Germline lookup yields CDR1 SGHAT and CDR2 FQNNGV. Trimming left V 6 bases short and J 0 bases short, with 9 bases between. The CDR3 nucleotides are TGTGCCAGCAGGGTTCTAAGCTCCTATAATTCACCCCTCCACTTT. It specifies CASRVLSSYNSPLHF. Using reference TRBV11-2 and TRBJ1-6 for the parts outside the CDR3, the full variable domain is EAGVAQSPRYKIIEKRQSVAFWCNPISGHATLYWYQQILGQGPKLLIQFQNNGVVDDSQLPKDRFSAERLKGVDSTLKIQPAKLEDSAVYLCASRVLSSYNSPLHFGNGTRLTVT.

Here the CDR3 reads CASSQLAGGTGELFF. The CDR3 DNA follows: TGCGCCAGCAGCCAACTAGCGGGAGGGACCGGGGAGCTGTTTTTT. The chain links TRBV5-1 to TRBJ2-2, with 13 nucleotides matching TRBD2. Germline values: CDR1 SGHRS, CDR2 YFSETQ. Trimming at V came to 4 bases and at J to 5 bases, leaving 2 bases not matched to a gene. This CDR3 spans 15 amino acids. Variable domain in full (rest from reference TRBV5-1 and TRBJ2-2): KAGVTQTPRYLIKTRGQQVTLSCSPISGHRSVSWYQQTPGQGLQFLFEYFSETQRNKGNFPGRFSGRQFSNSRSEMNVSTLELGDSALYLCASSQLAGGTGELFFGEGSRLTVL.

This CDR3 reads CASSQAGVWYGYTF. The DNA of the CDR3 is TGTGCCAGCAGCCAAGCAGGGGTATGGTATGGCTACACCTTC. This chain connects TRBV14 to TRBJ1-2; tentatively, D is TRBD1 (6 bases). Per germline, CDR1 SGHDN and CDR2 FVKESK. Between the trimmed V and J ends, which lost 1 base and 5 bases, there was a span of 11 bases. The CDR3 sequence is 14 residues long.

The chain uses TRBV28 and TRBJ1-3, with D possibly TRBD1 on 5 matching bases. The CDR3 sequence is 15 residues long. Germline CDR1 MDHEN, CDR2 SYDVKM. V lost 5 bases to trimming and J lost 0 bases, with 11 bases between them. The CDR3 coding sequence is TGTGCCAGCAGTCAAACAGGCGCCTCTGGAAACACCATATATTTT. As protein: CASSQTGASGNTIYF.

The J gene is TRBJ1-2, the V gene TRBV12-5, with D tentatively TRBD1 (5 bases). Between the trimmed V and J ends, which lost 1 base and 8 bases, there was a span of 11 bases. The CDR3 is 13 residues long. Germline CDR1 reads LGHNT; CDR2 reads FRNRAP. CDR3 coding DNA: TGTGCTAGTGGTTTGGCGGGACTGCCGGGCTACACCTTC. This codes for CASGLAGLPGYTF.